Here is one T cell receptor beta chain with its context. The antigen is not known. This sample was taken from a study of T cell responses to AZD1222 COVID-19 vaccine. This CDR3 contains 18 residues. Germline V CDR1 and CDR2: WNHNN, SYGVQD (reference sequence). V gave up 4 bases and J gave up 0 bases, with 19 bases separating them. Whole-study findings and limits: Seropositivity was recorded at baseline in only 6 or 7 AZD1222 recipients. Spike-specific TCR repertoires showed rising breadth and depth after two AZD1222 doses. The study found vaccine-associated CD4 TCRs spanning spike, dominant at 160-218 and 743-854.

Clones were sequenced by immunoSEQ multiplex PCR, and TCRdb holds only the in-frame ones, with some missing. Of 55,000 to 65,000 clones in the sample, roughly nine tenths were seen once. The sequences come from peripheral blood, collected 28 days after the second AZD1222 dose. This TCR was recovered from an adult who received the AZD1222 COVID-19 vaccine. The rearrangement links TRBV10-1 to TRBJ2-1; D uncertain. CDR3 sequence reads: CASSGGFSRGISYNEQFF. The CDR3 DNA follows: TGCGCCAGCAGTGGAGGTTTCTCGCGCGGTATCTCCTACAATGAGCAGTTCTTC.